This T cell receptor (beta chain) is drawn from a study of cytomegalovirus exposure and HLA in healthy donors. CDR3 length equals 15 residues. Looked up from germline, CDR1 is SGHAT and CDR2 is FQNNGV. The V segment lost 1 base and the J segment 7 bases; nucleotides outside the gene matches: 7. The PCR contained 60 Vbeta and 13 Jbeta primers. TCRdb's copy holds only in-frame clones and misses some; the assay was immunoSEQ multiplex PCR. The data contain 150,000 to 200,000 clones, around 84% of them seen just once; the ten biggest clones take up around 9.1%. The TCR was taken from a male donor in good health and CMV-seropositive. The sample was PBMCs. The chain joins TRBV11-2 to TRBJ1-5, with 7 bases aligning to TRBD1. The CDR3, as DNA: TGTGCCAGCAGCTTAGCCGGCAGGGGGAGGCAGCCCCAGCATTTT. Translation: CASSLAGRGRQPQHF.